This entry lists 14 T cell receptor beta chains sequenced from one sample in a study of blood T cell repertoires in COVID-19 (TCRdb year 2020). Preparation of the library involved the immunoSEQ multiplex PCR assay. TCRdb holds this immuneACCESS table with in-frame rearrangements only. Some clones are missing; in checked studies, unresolved V genes explain under half, and the rest has no known cause. The table for this sample lists 150,000 to 190,000 clones; about 81% of them were counted only once. The ten biggest clones cover 7.3% of the sample. The specimen was PBMCs or T cells enriched from blood (not recorded which). These receptors were obtained from a man in his fifties or sixties who had recovered from COVID-19.

The rearrangement uses TRBV11-2 and TRBJ1-2; 9 bases are shared with TRBD1. J was trimmed by 4 bases and V by 5 bases; bases with no gene match: 8. Per the germline V gene, CDR1 is SGHAT and CDR2 is FQNNGV. The length of the CDR3 is 15 residues. The CDR3 DNA is TGTGCCAGCAGCGAAGGGACAGGGAAGGGCTATGGCTACACCTTC. Residues: CASSEGTGKGYGYTF.

This clone has more than one count but fewer than ten. This chain joins TRBV12-3 or TRBV12-4 and TRBJ2-7, with D possibly TRBD2 on 6 matching bases. V shed 3 bases and J shed 2 bases, with 8 bases lying between them. The CDR3 has 13 residues. The CDR3 DNA follows: TGTGCCAGCAGTTTTCGGGGGACCTACGAGCAGTACTTC. Its protein is CASSFRGTYEQYF.

The chain uses TRBV7-2 and TRBJ1-2; 7 bases line up with TRBD1. Germline V CDR1 and CDR2: SGHTA, FQGNSA. The length of the CDR3 is 13 residues. Trimming removed 1 base from V and 4 bases from J; junction bases left unmatched: 0. Here the CDR3 DNA reads TGTGCCAGCAGCTTAGGACAGGGCTATGGCTACACCTTC. Its protein product is CASSLGQGYGYTF.

The CDR3 bases are TGTGCCAGCAGCCCACTCGGAGGAACTAGCGGGGTAGAGACCCAGTACTTC. Translated, it gives CASSPLGGTSGVETQYF. This chain uses TRBV9 with TRBJ2-5, with 10 nucleotides matching TRBD2. The CDR3 contains 17 residues. The germline CDR1 and CDR2 sequences are SGDLS and YYNGEE. The V and J ends lost 4 bases and 4 bases, in that order; junction bases with no gene match: 13. Supplemented by reference TRBV9 and TRBJ2-5, the full variable domain reads DSGVTQTPKHLITATGQRVTLRCSPRSGDLSVYWYQQSLDQGLQFLIQYYNGEERAKGNILERFSAQQFPDLHSELNLSSLELGDSALYFCASSPLGGTSGVETQYFGPGTRLLVL.

The genes are TRBV6-5 and TRBJ2-5; D perhaps matches TRBD1 (6 bases). Germline CDR1 MNHEY, CDR2 SVGAGI. V was clipped by 4 bases and J by 5 bases, with 11 bases between them. This CDR3 region has 13 residues. The CDR3 protein is CASSSGVWETQYF. CDR3 DNA sequence: TGTGCCAGCAGTTCAGGGGTCTGGGAGACCCAGTACTTC.

This clone has more than one count but fewer than ten. The chain uses TRBV7-9 and TRBJ1-2, with D possibly matching TRBD1 (6 bases). The CDR3 is 12 residues long. V lost 3 bases to trimming and J lost 7 bases, with 9 bases between them. The germline V gene has CDR1 SEHNR and CDR2 FQNEAQ (reference sequence). The CDR3: CASSLGTTGYTF. In DNA, the CDR3 is TGTGCCAGCAGCTTGGGGACAACTGGCTACACCTTC.

The gene calls are TRBV29-1 and TRBJ1-5, with D unclear. The germline gives CDR1 SQVTM, CDR2 ANQGSEA. Trimming cost V 4 bases and J 7 bases, with 11 bases left between them. The CDR3 spans 12 residues. CDR3: CSVGEGRQPQHF. DNA for the CDR3: TGCAGCGTTGGTGAGGGCCGCCAGCCCCAGCATTTT. The full variable domain, with the rest looked up from reference TRBV29-1 and TRBJ1-5, is SAVISQKPSRDICQRGTSLTIQCQVDSQVTMMFWYRQQPGQSLTLIATANQGSEATYESGFVIDKFPISRPNLTFSTLTVSNMSPEDSSIYLCSVGEGRQPQHFGDGTRLSIL.

This chain uses TRBV7-6 with TRBJ2-7, with TRBD1 matching 8 bases. This CDR3 has 15 residues. Germline V lookup: CDR1 SGHVS, CDR2 FNYEAQ. Trimming cost V 5 bases and J 0 bases; bases outside gene matches: 6. In DNA form, the CDR3 reads TGTGCCAGCAGCCCCGGGACAGGTAACTCCTACGAGCAGTACTTC. This gives the protein CASSPGTGNSYEQYF.

The rearrangement links TRBV9 to TRBJ1-3, with 7 bases fitting TRBD1. Germline assignment: CDR1 SGDLS and CDR2 YYNGEE. CDR3 length: 15 amino acids. Losses at the gene ends were 3 bases for V and 2 bases for J; bases not matched to a gene: 5. CDR3 in DNA: TGTGCCAGCAGCGAGACGACAGGGACTGGAAACACCATATATTTT. Amino acid sequence: CASSETTGTGNTIYF. Full variable domain (remainder filled in from reference TRBV9 and TRBJ1-3): DSGVTQTPKHLITATGQRVTLRCSPRSGDLSVYWYQQSLDQGLQFLIQYYNGEERAKGNILERFSAQQFPDLHSELNLSSLELGDSALYFCASSETTGTGNTIYFGEGSWLTVV.

Written as DNA, the CDR3 is TGCAGTGCTAGTACGGTCCCACCCGGCTATGGCTACACCTTC. This sequence encodes CSASTVPPGYGYTF. The V gene is TRBV20-1, the J gene TRBJ1-2; D call uncertain. The CDR3 covers 14 residues. V was cut by 3 bases and J by 4 bases, with 15 bases left in between. Germline CDR1 is DFQATT and CDR2 is SNEGSKA (reference sequence).

The V gene is TRBV10-2, the J gene TRBJ2-7; possibly TRBD2 for D (7 bases). CDR1 and CDR2 from the germline V gene are WSHSY and SAAADI. The length of the CDR3 is 12 residues. Between the trimmed V and J ends, which lost 10 bases and 7 bases, there was a span of 17 bases. The CDR3 region is CANYAGAEEQYF. CDR3 sequence (DNA): TGCGCCAACTACGCGGGGGCAGAAGAGCAGTACTTC.

J is TRBJ2-7 and V is TRBV2; 8 bases are a match to TRBD2. The CDR3 has 13 amino acids. Trimming cost V 9 bases and J 0 bases; bases outside gene matches: 4. Looked up from germline, CDR1 is SNHLY and CDR2 is FYNNEI. The CDR3 here is CASFSGASYEQYF. Here the CDR3 DNA reads TGTGCCAGTTTTAGCGGGGCCTCCTACGAGCAGTACTTC.

This chain joins TRBV9 and TRBJ2-5, with 10 positions matching TRBD2. V shed 3 bases and J 4 bases; nucleotides not matched to a gene: 6. The V gene's germline CDR1 is SGDLS and CDR2 YYNGEE. The CDR3 runs 15 residues. The CDR3 DNA follows: TGTGCCAGCAGCGAGGCTAGCGGGGGAGGAGAGACCCAGTACTTC. It encodes CASSEASGGGETQYF.

The chain combines TRBV7-9 with TRBJ2-1; 8 bases match TRBD1. Germline V CDR1 and CDR2: SEHNR, FQNEAQ (reference sequence). This CDR3 comprises 17 residues. V lost 5 bases to trimming and J lost 4 bases; unmatched junction nucleotides: 13. The CDR3 sequence is CASSPPFRDRLYNEQFF. DNA of the CDR3: TGTGCCAGCAGCCCTCCCTTTCGGGACAGGTTATACAATGAGCAGTTCTTC.